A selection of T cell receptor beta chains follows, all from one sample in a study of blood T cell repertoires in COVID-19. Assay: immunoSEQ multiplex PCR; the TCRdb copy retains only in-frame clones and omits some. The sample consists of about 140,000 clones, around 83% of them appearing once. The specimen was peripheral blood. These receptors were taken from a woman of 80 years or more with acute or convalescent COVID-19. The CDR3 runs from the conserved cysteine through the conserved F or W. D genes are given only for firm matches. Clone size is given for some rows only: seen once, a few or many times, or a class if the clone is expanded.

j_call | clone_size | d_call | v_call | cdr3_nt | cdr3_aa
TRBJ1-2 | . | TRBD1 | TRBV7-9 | TGTGCCAGCAGCCGTACACAGGGGAACTATGGCTACACCTTC | CASSRTQGNYGYTF
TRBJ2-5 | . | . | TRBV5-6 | TGTGCCAGCAGCTTAACCGGGACCCAGTACTTC | CASSLTGTQYF
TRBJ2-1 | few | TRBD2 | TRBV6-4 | TGTGCCAGACCTAGCGGGAGATTCAATGAGCAGTTCTTC | CARPSGRFNEQFF
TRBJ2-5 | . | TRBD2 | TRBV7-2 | TGTGCCAGCAGCTTTCAGCGGGGGCAAGAGACCCAGTACTTC | CASSFQRGQETQYF
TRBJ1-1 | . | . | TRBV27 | TGTGCCAGCAGGCATAAGATCGGTACGATGATGAACACTGAAGCTTTCTTT | CASRHKIGTMMNTEAFF
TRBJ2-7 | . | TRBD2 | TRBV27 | TGTGCCAGCAGTTTCCTAGGAACCACTAGCGGGCTATCCTACGAGCAGTACTTC | CASSFLGTTSGLSYEQYF
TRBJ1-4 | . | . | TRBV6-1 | TGTGCCAGCAGTGAGTATGGCAGTAATGAAAAACTGTTTTTT | CASSEYGSNEKLFF
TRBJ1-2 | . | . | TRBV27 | TGTGCCAGCAGCACACTCCTAGGACAGAGATATAACTATGGCTACACCTTC | CASSTLLGQRYNYGYTF
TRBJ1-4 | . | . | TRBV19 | TGTGCCACTAGAGCAGCAGGGGCGGGTGAAAAACTGTTTTTT | CATRAAGAGEKLFF
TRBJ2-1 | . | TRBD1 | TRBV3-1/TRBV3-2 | TGTGCCAGCAGCCAAGCCCTCAGGGGGACCGGGAATGAGCAGTTCTTC | CASSQALRGTGNEQFF
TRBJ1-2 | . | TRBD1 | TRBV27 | TGTGCCAGCAGTTGGACGACAGGGTTGGGCTACACCTTC | CASSWTTGLGYTF
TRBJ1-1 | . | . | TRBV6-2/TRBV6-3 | TGTGCCAGCAGTTGGGGGGGGCCCCCTGAAGCTTTCTTT | CASSWGGPPEAFF
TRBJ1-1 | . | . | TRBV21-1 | TGTGCCAGCGGGCCTCTCCTGGAGGACAGGGTGGAGGGGATGAACACTGAAGCTTTCTTT | CASGPLLEDRVEGMNTEAFF
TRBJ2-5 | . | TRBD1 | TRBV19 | TGTGCCAGTAGTACCTACAGGGGGCAAGAGACCCAGTACTTC | CASSTYRGQETQYF
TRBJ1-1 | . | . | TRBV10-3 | TGTGCCATCAGTGTAGAGGTTATGAACACTGAAGCTTTCTTT | CAISVEVMNTEAFF
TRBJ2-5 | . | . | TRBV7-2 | TGTGCCAGCAGCATTTGGACAGCAGAGGTAGGAGAGACCCAGTACTTC | CASSIWTAEVGETQYF
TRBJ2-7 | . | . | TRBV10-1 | TGCGCCAGCGCGGGCGGGGAGTCCTCCTACGAGCAGTACTTC | CASAGGESSYEQYF
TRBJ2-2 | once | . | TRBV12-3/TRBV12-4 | TGTGCCAGCACAGAGCGAACCGGGGAGCTGTTTTTT | CASTERTGELFF
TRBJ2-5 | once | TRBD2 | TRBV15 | TGTGCCACCAGGGCGCTCGGACTAGCGGGGGAAGAGACCCAGTACTTC | CATRALGLAGEETQYF
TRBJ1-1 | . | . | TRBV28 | TGTGCCACCATCCCCCCGCTCGGGTTCGGAACTGAAGCTTTCTTT | CATIPPLGFGTEAFF
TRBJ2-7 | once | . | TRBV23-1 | TGCGCCAGCAGTCAATCGCGCTCCACCTACGAGCAGTACTTC | CASSQSRSTYEQYF
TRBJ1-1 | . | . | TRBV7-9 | TGTGCCAGCAGCTCAGAAGGCGGCACTGAAGCTTTCTTT | CASSSEGGTEAFF
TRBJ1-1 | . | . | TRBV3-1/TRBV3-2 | TGTGCCAGCAGCCAAGTTGATGAGGGGGTCAGAGCTTTCTTT | CASSQVDEGVRAFF
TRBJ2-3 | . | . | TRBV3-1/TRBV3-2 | TGTGCCAGCAGCCTCGCTCTAGCTAGCACAGATACGCAGTATTTT | CASSLALASTDTQYF
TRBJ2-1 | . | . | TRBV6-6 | TGTGCCAGCAGTACCTTACTAGGAGTAGAGCAGTTCTTC | CASSTLLGVEQFF
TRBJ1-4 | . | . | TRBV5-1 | TGCGCCAGCAGCTTGGAGCTTAGGGGGTCCACTAATGAAAAACTGTTTTTT | CASSLELRGSTNEKLFF
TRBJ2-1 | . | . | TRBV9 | TGTGCCAGCAGCGTACAGGGCTACAATGAGCAGTTCTTC | CASSVQGYNEQFF
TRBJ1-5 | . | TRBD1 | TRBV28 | TGTGCCAGCAGTTCAAGCTGGACAGGAGCCCAAGGATATAGCAATCAGCCCCAGCATTTT | CASSSSWTGAQGYSNQPQHF
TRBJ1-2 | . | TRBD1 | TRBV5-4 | TGTGCCAGCAGCTGGGACAGGGATCTCCTAGTCACCTTC | CASSWDRDLLVTF
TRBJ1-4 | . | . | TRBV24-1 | TGTGCCACCAGTGCAGCGGGTGTAAGCGAAAAACTGTTTTTT | CATSAAGVSEKLFF
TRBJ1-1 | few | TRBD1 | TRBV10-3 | TGTGCCACAAAGGGACAGATACACACTGAAGCTTTCTTT | CATKGQIHTEAFF
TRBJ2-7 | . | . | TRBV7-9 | TGTGCCAGCAGCTTAGACAGCCATCAGCAGTACTTC | CASSLDSHQQYF